These 18 T cell receptor beta chains originate from one sample sequenced in a study of cytomegalovirus exposure and HLA in healthy donors. Use of 60 Vbeta and 13 Jbeta primers characterized the PCR. Repertoires were generated with immunoSEQ multiplex PCR, while TCRdb's copy carries only in-frame clones and drops some. The table includes some 120,000 clones, around 75% detected once. The sequenced sample consisted of PBMCs. These receptor sequences come from a woman aged 45 to 65 in good health and CMV-seropositive.

This clone was counted a few times. The V gene is TRBV10-3, the J gene TRBJ2-2; 11 nucleotides align to TRBD2. Germline CDR1 and CDR2: ENHRY and SYGVKD. V lost 11 bases, J lost 2 bases, and 4 bases stayed unmatched. CDR3 length: 14 amino acids. In nucleotides, the CDR3 is TGTGCCGTTGGGACTAGCGGAAACACCGGGGAGCTGTTTTTT. Its protein is CAVGTSGNTGELFF.

This chain joins TRBV2 and TRBJ2-1; 8 bases line up with TRBD2. Trimming removed 7 bases from V and 5 bases from J; junction bases left unmatched: 10. This CDR3 is built from 15 residues. CDR1 and CDR2 from the germline V gene are SNHLY and FYNNEI. This CDR3 reads CASTTTAGVHNEQFF. The CDR3, as DNA: TGTGCCAGCACCACAACAGCGGGGGTCCACAATGAGCAGTTCTTC.

V usage is TRBV18 and J usage is TRBJ2-6; D is uncertain. The CDR3 extends over 16 amino acids. Germline lookup yields CDR1 KGHSH and CDR2 LQKENI. V lost 0 bases, J lost 2 bases, and 8 bases lay in between. CDR3 sequence reads: CASSPPSGPGANVLTF. The CDR3 nucleotides are TGTGCCAGCTCACCACCGTCAGGCCCTGGGGCCAACGTCCTGACTTTC.

The V gene is TRBV7-2, the J gene TRBJ1-1; D unclear. Trimming removed 1 base from V and 2 bases from J, with 5 bases in between. The CDR3 is made up of 13 amino acids. From germline, CDR1 is SGHTA and CDR2 FQGNSA. The CDR3 spells CASSLVDNTEAFF. The CDR3 DNA sequence: TGTGCCAGCAGCTTAGTAGATAACACTGAAGCTTTCTTT.

This clone turned up a few times. The chain combines TRBV18 with TRBJ2-3, with 11 nucleotides matching TRBD2. Unmatched junction bases numbered 15, after V lost 1 base and J lost 0 bases. Germline V gene sequence: CDR1 KGHSH, CDR2 LQKENI. This CDR3 has 21 residues. CDR3 in DNA: TGTGCCAGCTCACCACAGAGGACTAGCGGGCCCAGGTATCTTAGCACAGATACGCAGTATTTT. Protein product: CASSPQRTSGPRYLSTDTQYF.

V gene TRBV5-6 combines with J gene TRBJ1-1; D is unresolved. Germline V gene data show CDR1 as SGHDT and CDR2 as YYEEEE. The length of the CDR3 is 13 residues. Trimming removed 4 bases at V and 6 bases at J, with 13 bases between. The chain's CDR3 is CASSPGGLAEAFF. The CDR3 DNA sequence: TGTGCCAGCAGCCCTGGAGGGCTCGCTGAAGCTTTCTTT.

V is TRBV7-9 and J is TRBJ2-7, with D possibly TRBD1 on 6 matching bases. V lost 5 bases to trimming and J lost 0 bases, with 20 bases between them. This CDR3 has 17 residues. Germline V gene data show CDR1 as SEHNR and CDR2 as FQNEAQ (reference sequence). CDR3: CASSLTPGDPLSYEQYF. In nucleotides, the CDR3 is TGTGCCAGCAGCCTAACTCCAGGGGACCCACTCTCCTACGAGCAGTACTTC.

CDR3 sequence: CAWSATGTGANVLTF. Here the CDR3 DNA reads TGTGCCTGGAGTGCGACAGGGACGGGGGCCAACGTCCTGACTTTC. The V gene is TRBV30, the J gene TRBJ2-6, with 7 bases lining up with TRBD1. CDR1 and CDR2 (germline): GTSNPN, SVGIG (reference sequence). V lost 1 base and J lost 4; bases outside the gene matches: 4. CDR3 length: 15 residues. The full variable domain, rest sourced from reference TRBV30 and TRBJ2-6, is SQTIHQWPATLVQPVGSPLSLECTVEGTSNPNLYWYRQAAGRGLQLLFYSVGIGQISSEVPQNLSASRPQDRQFILSSKKLLLSDSGFYLCAWSATGTGANVLTFGAGSRLTVL.

J is TRBJ1-5 and V is TRBV28; D ambiguous. Germline V gene data show CDR1 as MDHEN and CDR2 as SYDVKM. V was shortened by 4 bases and J by 5 bases, with 6 bases between the two germline ends. The CDR3 is 12 residues long. The CDR3 DNA is TGTGCCAGCAGTTCCAGGTATCAGCCCCAGCATTTT. The encoded protein is CASSSRYQPQHF. Using reference TRBV28 and TRBJ1-5 for the parts outside the CDR3, the full variable domain is DVKVTQSSRYLVKRTGEKVFLECVQDMDHENMFWYRQDPGLGLRLIYFSYDVKMKEKGDIPEGYSVSREKKERFSLILESASTNQTSMYLCASSSRYQPQHFGDGTRLSIL.

The chain carries TRBV2 and TRBJ1-1; tentative D call: TRBD1 (5 bases). CDR3 size: 13 residues. Trimming removed 6 bases from V and 5 bases from J, with 13 bases in between. The germline V gene has CDR1 SNHLY and CDR2 FYNNEI. CDR3 region: CASREGKGTEAFF. For the CDR3, the DNA is TGTGCCAGCAGGGAGGGGAAAGGAACTGAAGCTTTCTTT.

This clone was picked up one time. This CDR3 is CATSRVPGGSDTQYF. Written as DNA, the CDR3 is TGTGCCACCAGCAGAGTCCCGGGGGGATCAGATACGCAGTATTTT. The gene calls are TRBV15 and TRBJ2-3; TRBD2 matches at 7 bases. The germline CDR1 and CDR2 sequences are LNHNV and YYDKDF (reference sequence). V shed 1 base and J 4 bases; nucleotides not matched to a gene: 5. The CDR3 consists of 15 residues.

J is TRBJ1-3 and V is TRBV2; unclear D gene. Trimming removed 11 bases from V and 4 bases from J, with 15 bases in between. The CDR3 sequence is 13 residues long. Germline CDR1 SNHLY, CDR2 FYNNEI. CDR3 loop: CASRGDSGNTIYF. Here the CDR3 DNA reads TGTGCCTCCCGCGGGGATTCAGGAAACACCATATATTTT.

V is TRBV9 and J is TRBJ2-1, with TRBD2 identical over 7 bases. The V gene's germline CDR1 is SGDLS and CDR2 YYNGEE. V was clipped by 4 bases and J by 4 bases; unmatched bases: 8. This CDR3 has 15 residues. CDR3 protein: CASSLPGGQYNEQFF. The CDR3 DNA follows: TGTGCCAGCAGCCTTCCGGGGGGTCAATACAATGAGCAGTTCTTC.

This clone was observed a handful of times. CDR3 bases: TGTGCCAGCTCACCACGTTCGGGACTAGGAGACACCGGGGAGCTGTTTTTT. Amino acid sequence: CASSPRSGLGDTGELFF. V gene TRBV18 combines with J gene TRBJ2-2, with 8 bases matching TRBD2. The CDR3 has 17 residues. With 1 base clipped from V and 3 bases from J, the junction kept 7 bases outside the gene matches. Germline V lookup: CDR1 KGHSH, CDR2 LQKENI.

This rearrangement joins TRBV6-5 to TRBJ1-6, with a weak D call TRBD1 (6 bases). Trimming took 5 bases from V and 8 from J, leaving 13 bases between them. CDR1 and CDR2 (germline): MNHEY, SVGAGI. The CDR3 length is 14 residues. The chain's CDR3 is CASSPRTVYSPLHF. The DNA for the CDR3 is TGTGCCAGCAGTCCACGGACAGTATATTCACCCCTCCACTTT.

V usage is TRBV5-8 and J usage is TRBJ1-1, with 8 bases matching TRBD1. The CDR3 runs to 14 residues. The ends lost 3 bases at V and 5 bases at J; junction bases unmatched: 6. Germline CDR1 reads SGHTS; CDR2 reads YDEGEE. CDR3 protein: CASSSGQGGTEAFF. CDR3 DNA: TGTGCCAGCAGCTCCGGACAGGGAGGTACTGAAGCTTTCTTT.

The rearrangement links TRBV19 to TRBJ2-7; 9 bases agree with TRBD1. The J segment lost 6 bases and the V segment lost 5 bases, leaving 11 bases of the junction unmatched. The V gene's germline CDR1 is LNHDA and CDR2 SQIVND (reference sequence). The CDR3 totals 15 residues. This CDR3 is CASSATGTGLGEQYF. CDR3 sequence (DNA): TGTGCCAGTAGTGCTACCGGGACAGGGCTGGGCGAGCAGTACTTC.

This chain joins TRBV7-8 and TRBJ1-2; perhaps TRBD1 as D (6 bases). Looked up from germline, CDR1 is SGHVS and CDR2 is FQNEAQ. V lost 5 bases to trimming and J lost 4 bases, with 11 bases between them. This CDR3 has 13 residues. The CDR3 here is CASSPGTTYGYTF. Here the CDR3 DNA reads TGTGCCAGCAGCCCTGGGACAACCTATGGCTACACCTTC.